These T cell receptor beta chains were read from a single sample in a study of T cells after yellow fever vaccination. Each CDR3 protein is one row after TCRdb ran MiXCR on the 5' RACE reads. This repertoire shows under 300,000 distinct CDR3 sequences, 6.9% found once; its top ten account for roughly 0.93%. Sequencing used CD4+ T cells sorted from PBMCs, obtained 15 days after the yellow fever booster vaccination. These receptors were taken from a man aged 25-45 years who received the YFV17D yellow fever vaccine. The CDR3 runs from the conserved cysteine through the conserved F or W. Fields, in order: clone size, D gene, J gene, V gene, CDR3 DNA, CDR3 protein. The D gene is left open where the match is weak. Clone sizes are given selectively: once, few, many, or a class where the clone is expanded.

>few|NA|TRBJ2-7|TRBV28
TGTGCCAGCAGTGGGCCCGGGACTGACTTCTACGAGCAGTACTTC
CASSGPGTDFYEQYF
>few|TRBD2|TRBJ2-3|TRBV9
TGTGCCAGCAGCGTAGTCCCTAGCGGCAACACAGATACGCAGTATTTT
CASSVVPSGNTDTQYF
>few|NA|TRBJ2-1|TRBV20-1
TGCAGTGCCTCCCGACAGGAGGCCTACAATGAGCAGTTCTTC
CSASRQEAYNEQFF
>many|NA|TRBJ2-7|TRBV20-1
TGCAGTGCTAGGTTTATTTCCTACGAGCAGTACTTC
CSARFISYEQYF
>few|NA|TRBJ1-4|TRBV7-2
TGTGCCAGCAGCCGGGACATGATCGGGGGATCAGAAAAACTGTTTTTT
CASSRDMIGGSEKLFF
>NA|TRBD2|TRBJ2-7|TRBV7-2
TGTGCCAGCAGCCCCAGCTCCGGGACTATAAACGAGCAGTACTTC
CASSPSSGTINEQYF
>many|NA|TRBJ2-2|TRBV29-1
TGCAGCGTTGATGGGTATGGCGGGGAGCTGTTTTTT
CSVDGYGGELFF
>many|NA|TRBJ2-3|TRBV5-1
TGCGCCAGCAGCTTGGCCCCGTCAGGCTTCACAGATACGCAGTATTTT
CASSLAPSGFTDTQYF
>NA|TRBD2|TRBJ2-1|TRBV14
TGTGCCAGCGGGCCCTGGGCTAGCGGAAATGAGCAGTTCTTC
CASGPWASGNEQFF
>few|NA|TRBJ1-4|TRBV7-8
TGTGCCAGCAGCCCCGTCCGGCGCGAAAAACTGTTTTTT
CASSPVRREKLFF
>many|NA|TRBJ2-2|TRBV2
TGTGCCAGCAGTGAAGCCAGGGCTAACACCGGGGAGCTGTTTTTT
CASSEARANTGELFF
>many|NA|TRBJ2-1|TRBV20-1
TGCAGTGCTAGAGGGGCCAATGAGCAGTTCTTC
CSARGANEQFF
>NA|TRBD2|TRBJ2-1|TRBV4-2
TGTGCCAGCAGCCAAGAAGCAAGCGGGGGCTACAATGAGCAGTTCTTC
CASSQEASGGYNEQFF
>NA|NA|TRBJ2-3|TRBV7-2
TGTGCCAGCAGCTTAGCTGAGGCCCTGAGCGCCACGCAGTATTTT
CASSLAEALSATQYF
>NA|NA|TRBJ2-1|TRBV5-4
TGTGCCAGCAGCTACTTGCTGGAGGGCGGTGAGCAGTTCTTC
CASSYLLEGGEQFF
>many|TRBD1|TRBJ2-1|TRBV6-5
TGTGCCAGCAGTCGGGGGACAGGGTACAATGAGCAGTTCTTC
CASSRGTGYNEQFF
>NA|NA|TRBJ2-5|TRBV20-1
TGCAGTGCTAGGTCCCCCAGGCCTGGGGAGACCCAGTACTTC
CSARSPRPGETQYF
>NA|TRBD2|TRBJ2-1|TRBV14
TGTGCCAGCAGCCAGACTGGACTAGCGGGAATAATGCTATTCTTC
CASSQTGLAGIMLFF
>many|NA|TRBJ2-3|TRBV19
TGTGCCAGTAGTACAAGCGCCAACACAGATACGCAGTATTTT
CASSTSANTDTQYF
>few|TRBD1|TRBJ1-2|TRBV7-9
TGTGCCAGCAGCCCCGCCGGGACAGGGGGCGATGGCTACACCTTC
CASSPAGTGGDGYTF
>NA|NA|TRBJ1-5|TRBV6-2/TRBV6-3
TGTGCCAGCAGTTACCTCCATAGCAATCAGCCCCAGCATTTT
CASSYLHSNQPQHF
>many|TRBD1|TRBJ2-7|TRBV4-2
TGTGCCAGCAGCCAAGCCACCGGGACAGGGTCCTACGAGCAGTACTTC
CASSQATGTGSYEQYF
>many|TRBD1|TRBJ2-5|TRBV7-2
TGTGCCAGCAGCTTAACCGGACAGGGGGAGACCCAGTACTTC
CASSLTGQGETQYF
>few|NA|TRBJ2-1|TRBV11-2
TGTGCCAGCAGCTTAGATTCGGCAGGACGTGAGCAGTTCTTC
CASSLDSAGREQFF
>NA|NA|TRBJ1-6|TRBV20-1
TGCAGTGCTAAGGGCAAACAGGATTCACCCCTCCACTTT
CSAKGKQDSPLHF
>few|TRBD2|TRBJ2-7|TRBV18
TGTGCCAGCTCACGACCGGGACTAGCTACTCACGAGCAGTACTTC
CASSRPGLATHEQYF
>few|TRBD2|TRBJ2-3|TRBV6-1
TGTGCCAGCAGTAAGGAACTAGCGGGAGTCGAGCAGTATTTT
CASSKELAGVEQYF
>NA|NA|TRBJ1-4|TRBV18
TGTGCCAGCTCGCTCCTTTCCGAGCCAGAAACTGAAAAACTGTTTTTT
CASSLLSEPETEKLFF
>NA|NA|TRBJ1-4|TRBV10-2
TGCGCCAGCAGTGAAGACAGTTATGAAAAACTGTTTTTT
CASSEDSYEKLFF
>NA|NA|TRBJ1-2|TRBV5-5
TGTGCCAGCAGCTTGAACAGGGTCAACTATGGCTACACCTTC
CASSLNRVNYGYTF
>many|TRBD2|TRBJ2-5|TRBV20-1
TGCAGTGCGCAGACTAGCGGGAGCGTCCGGGAGACCCAGTACTTC
CSAQTSGSVRETQYF
>NA|TRBD1|TRBJ2-1|TRBV5-1
TGCGCCAGCAAAGGGCAGGGGGCTGGGAGAGGTTACAATGAGCAGTTCTTC
CASKGQGAGRGYNEQFF
>NA|TRBD1|TRBJ2-1|TRBV20-1
TGCAGTGCCCGAAATCCGGGACAGAAATACAATGAGCAGTTCTTC
CSARNPGQKYNEQFF
>once|NA|TRBJ2-7|TRBV28
TGTGCCCGCCTCGGGATAACCTACGAGCAGTACTTC
CARLGITYEQYF
>NA|NA|TRBJ1-2|TRBV27
TGTGCCAGCAGTTTTTCCCCTGACAGACGATATGGCTACACCTTC
CASSFSPDRRYGYTF
>many|TRBD1|TRBJ2-7|TRBV9
TGTGCCAGCAGCGTAGCCGGGACAGGAACCTACGAGCAGTACTTC
CASSVAGTGTYEQYF
>many|TRBD2|TRBJ2-3|TRBV29-1
TGCAGCGCCCAGACTAGCGGGAGAACAGATACGCAGTATTTT
CSAQTSGRTDTQYF
>many|NA|TRBJ2-1|TRBV3-1
TGTGCCAGCAGCCACCTAGACAATGAGCAGTTCTTC
CASSHLDNEQFF
>NA|NA|TRBJ1-5|TRBV12-3/TRBV12-4
TGTGCCAGCAGGTTGGACGGGGGTGATAATCAGCCCCAGCATTTT
CASRLDGGDNQPQHF
>NA|NA|TRBJ2-1|TRBV2
TGTGCCAGCAGTGGAACGGGACGATCCTACAATGAGCAGTTCTTC
CASSGTGRSYNEQFF
>few|NA|TRBJ2-5|TRBV10-3
TGTGCCACAGCGGACGGAGAGACCCAGTACTTC
CATADGETQYF
>NA|NA|TRBJ2-7|TRBV7-2
TGTGCCAGCAGCTTAGGTGCGATCTACGAGCAGTACTTC
CASSLGAIYEQYF
>many|NA|TRBJ2-5|TRBV12-3/TRBV12-4
TGTGCCAGCAGTTTAGCGTTTAGCGGAGTTTCCCAAGAGACCCAGTACTTC
CASSLAFSGVSQETQYF
>many|NA|TRBJ2-5|TRBV20-1
TGCAGTGTCCCTCGCGGTGTACAAGAGACCCAGTACTTC
CSVPRGVQETQYF
>few|TRBD2|TRBJ2-3|TRBV24-1
TGTGCCACCAGTACGGGAGGCACCACAGATACGCAGTATTTT
CATSTGGTTDTQYF
>few|NA|TRBJ2-2|TRBV20-1
TGCAGTGCTAGTGATAGCGCTGGCGGGGAGCTGTTTTTT
CSASDSAGGELFF
>NA|TRBD1|TRBJ2-7|TRBV5-1
TGCGCCAGCAGCTTGGGGACAGGTGTCTCCTACGAGCAGTACTTC
CASSLGTGVSYEQYF
>NA|NA|TRBJ2-3|TRBV5-1
TGCGCCAGCAGCTTGGAAGTAGATACGCAGTATTTT
CASSLEVDTQYF
>NA|TRBD1|TRBJ2-5|TRBV5-8
TGTGCCAGCAGCTGGGGGACAGTCCAAGAGACCCAGTACTTC
CASSWGTVQETQYF
>few|NA|TRBJ2-3|TRBV5-1
TGCGCCAGCATCCGGGACACGTCCACAGATACGCAGTATTTT
CASIRDTSTDTQYF
>NA|NA|TRBJ2-1|TRBV15
TGTGCCACCAGCAGTGGGGGATACAATGAGCAGTTCTTC
CATSSGGYNEQFF
>NA|NA|TRBJ1-1|TRBV18
TGTGCCAGCTCTCCCGCGGGGTACACTGAAGCTTTCTTT
CASSPAGYTEAFF
>few|NA|TRBJ2-1|TRBV20-1
TGCAGTGTTGTGATATACGAGCAGTTCTTC
CSVVIYEQFF
>NA|TRBD1|TRBJ1-4|TRBV3-1
TGTGCCAGCAGCCTCACAGGGGGCGAAGAAAAACTGTTTTTT
CASSLTGGEEKLFF
>many|NA|TRBJ2-3|TRBV7-2
TGTGCCAGCAGCACCAGAGATACGCAGTATTTT
CASSTRDTQYF
>NA|NA|TRBJ1-3|TRBV9
TGTGCCAGCAGCCCCCGGATCGGAAACACCATATATTTT
CASSPRIGNTIYF
>many|NA|TRBJ1-1|TRBV7-9
TGTGCCAGCAGCTTGCCAGGGTCGTGGAACACTGAAGCTTTCTTT
CASSLPGSWNTEAFF
>few|TRBD1|TRBJ2-3|TRBV23-1
TGCGCCAGCAGTCACCCGACAGGGTCCTACCCCACAGATACGCAGTATTTT
CASSHPTGSYPTDTQYF